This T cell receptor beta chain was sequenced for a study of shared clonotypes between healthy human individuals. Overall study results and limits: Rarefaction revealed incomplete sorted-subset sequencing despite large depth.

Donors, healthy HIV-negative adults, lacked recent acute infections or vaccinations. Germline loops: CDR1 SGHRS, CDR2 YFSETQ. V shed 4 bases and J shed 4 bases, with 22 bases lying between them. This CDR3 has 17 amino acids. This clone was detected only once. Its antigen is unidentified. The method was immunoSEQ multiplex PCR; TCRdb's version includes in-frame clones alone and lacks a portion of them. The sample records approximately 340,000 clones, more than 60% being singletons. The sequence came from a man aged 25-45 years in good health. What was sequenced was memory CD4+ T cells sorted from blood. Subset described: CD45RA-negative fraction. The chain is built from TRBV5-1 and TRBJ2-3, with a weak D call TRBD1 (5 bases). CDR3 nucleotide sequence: TGCGCCAGCAGCACGGACGACAGATTTGTCAGGGCAGATACGCAGTATTTT. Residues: CASSTDDRFVRADTQYF.